This T cell receptor (beta chain) appears in the sequencing data of a study of shared clonotypes between healthy human individuals. V dropped 6 bases and J dropped 7 bases, with 15 bases sitting between them. Germline V lookup: CDR1 LNHNV, CDR2 YYDKDF (reference sequence). The CDR3 extends over 13 amino acids. This clone showed up just a few times. Profiling relied on immunoSEQ multiplex PCR, and the TCRdb table lists in-frame clones only, not all of them. In the table there are about a million clones, around 74% of which are singletons. What was sequenced was memory CD4+ T cells sorted from blood. Described subset: CD45RA-negative fraction. The clonotype was recovered from a man between 18 and 29 years old in good health. The V and J genes are TRBV15 and TRBJ2-5, with D perhaps matching TRBD1 (7 bases). The CDR3 DNA is TGTGCCACCAGTTCTCACAGGGGAGGGACCCAGTACTTC. This translates into CATSSHRGGTQYF.